What follows are 18 T cell receptor beta chains derived from one specimen sequenced in a study of monozygotic twins with inflammatory bowel disease. TCRdb reanalyzed the 5' RACE reads, giving one entry per CDR3 protein sequence and no DNA. The table counts nearly 45,000 distinct CDR3 sequences; roughly 4.8% lies in the top ten. Sequenced sample: blood. These receptors were taken from a human donor with ulcerative colitis or Crohn's disease, or a healthy co-twin of an affected twin (not recorded which).

The chain joins TRBV20-1 to TRBJ2-2. From germline, CDR1 is DFQATT and CDR2 SNEGSKA (reference sequence). The CDR3 covers 11 residues. The CDR3 here is CSARGTGELFF.

This chain joins TRBV25-1 and TRBJ2-7; the D call from TCRdb, TRBD1, cannot be confirmed without DNA. Germline values: CDR1 MGHDK, CDR2 SYGVNS. This CDR3 region has 14 residues. The CDR3 loop is CASSDVGRGYEQYF.

The rearrangement links TRBV6-1 to TRBJ1-2. This CDR3 region has 14 residues. CDR1 is MNHNS and CDR2 is SASEGT in the germline V gene. The CDR3 spells CASSDLWTDRGYTF.

The gene calls are TRBV20-1 and TRBJ2-1; lacking DNA, the TRBD1 call made by TCRdb goes unchecked. Germline V gene lookup returns CDR1 DFQATT and CDR2 SNEGSKA (reference sequence). The CDR3 extends over 15 amino acids. CDR3 region: CSAGGGLLRGGEQFF.

V is TRBV2 and J is TRBJ2-7; the D call from TCRdb, TRBD2, cannot be confirmed without DNA. The CDR3 totals 13 residues. Per the germline V gene, CDR1 is SNHLY and CDR2 is FYNNEI. CDR3 residues: CASSGLPTREQYF.

The J gene is TRBJ2-2, the V gene TRBV3-1; checking the TCRdb D call of TRBD1 is not possible without DNA. Germline CDR1 LGHDT, CDR2 YNNKEL (reference sequence). This CDR3 spans 19 amino acids. The CDR3 loop reads CASSQEVTTGKGRTGELFF. Full variable domain (rest looked up from reference TRBV3-1 and TRBJ2-2): DTAVSQTPKYLVTQMGNDKSIKCEQNLGHDTMYWYKQDSKKFLKIMFSYNNKELIINETVPNRFSPKSPDKAHLNLHINSLELGDSAVYFCASSQEVTTGKGRTGELFFGEGSRLTVL.

This chain uses TRBV24-1 with TRBJ2-1. Looked up from germline, CDR1 is KGHDR and CDR2 is SFDVKD. The CDR3 extends over 16 amino acids. The chain's CDR3 is CATSDEARNVDNEQFF.

The V and J genes are TRBV9 and TRBJ1-2. This CDR3 comprises 14 residues. The germline V gene encodes CDR1 SGDLS and CDR2 YYNGEE. CDR3 region: CASSVLSDAGGYTF.

The rearrangement uses TRBV20-1 and TRBJ2-6; TCRdb gives TRBD2 as the D gene, but with no DNA this cannot be confirmed. The CDR3 extends over 16 amino acids. In germline, CDR1 is DFQATT, CDR2 SNEGSKA (reference sequence). CDR3 protein: CSAREGWETGANVLTF.

The rearrangement uses TRBV6-5 and TRBJ2-2. From germline, CDR1 is MNHEY and CDR2 SVGAGI. The CDR3 runs to 12 residues. The CDR3 spells CASSYERGELFF.

The rearrangement uses TRBV18 and TRBJ2-2; TCRdb names TRBD1, which stays unverified in the absence of DNA. CDR3 length: 16 residues. The germline V gene encodes CDR1 KGHSH and CDR2 LQKENI. Here the CDR3 reads CASSHDTGPNTGELFF. The full variable domain, its missing parts supplied by reference TRBV18 and TRBJ2-2, is NAGVMQNPRHLVRRRGQEARLRCSPMKGHSHVYWYRQLPEEGLKFMVYLQKENIIDESGMPKERFSAEFPKEGPSILRIQQVVRGDSAAYFCASSHDTGPNTGELFFGEGSRLTVL.

The chain carries TRBV19 and TRBJ1-3. CDR1 LNHDA and CDR2 SQIVND come from the germline V gene (reference sequence). The CDR3 sequence is 17 residues long. The CDR3 sequence is CASSISSDVSTGNTIYF. The entire variable domain, with the rest obtained from reference TRBV19 and TRBJ1-3, is as follows: DGGITQSPKYLFRKEGQNVTLSCEQNLNHDAMYWYRQDPGQGLRLIYYSQIVNDFQKGDIAEGYSVSREKKESFPLTVTSAQKNPTAFYLCASSISSDVSTGNTIYFGEGSWLTVV.

The V gene is TRBV29-1, the J gene TRBJ2-3; TCRdb's assignment of TRBD2 cannot be checked, as there is no DNA. The V gene's germline CDR1 is SQVTM and CDR2 ANQGSEA. The CDR3 is 15 amino acids. This CDR3 is CSAGTRGLETDTQYF.

The J gene is TRBJ2-2, the V gene TRBV29-1. The CDR3 has 12 residues. Germline CDR1 and CDR2: SQVTM and ANQGSEA. CDR3 amino acids: CSVGYHTGELFF.

The gene calls are TRBV7-2 and TRBJ1-1. Germline lookup yields CDR1 SGHTA and CDR2 FQGNSA. CDR3 length: 13 residues. The CDR3 loop reads CASSLSMNTEAFF.

The CDR3 spells CASSLAPQRGGADTQYF. V gene TRBV12-3 or TRBV12-4 combines with J gene TRBJ2-3; TCRdb names TRBD2, which stays unverified in the absence of DNA. The CDR3 covers 17 residues.

The CDR3 is CASSLLQGQETQYF. This sequence joins TRBV5-1 and TRBJ2-5; there is no DNA to check the TCRdb D call of TRBD1. The germline V gene has CDR1 SGHRS and CDR2 YFSETQ. This CDR3 spans 14 amino acids.

This clonotype is classed as medium-sized (0.01 to 0.1%) by frequency. The chain couples TRBV7-2 to TRBJ2-3; as DNA is missing, the TRBD2 call by TCRdb cannot be tested. The CDR3 loop spans 17 amino acids. The germline CDR1 and CDR2 sequences are SGHTA and FQGNSA. CDR3 protein: CASSLASGQASTDTQYF. The full variable domain, completed using reference TRBV7-2 and TRBJ2-3, is GAGVSQSPSNKVTEKGKDVELRCDPISGHTALYWYRQSLGQGLEFLIYFQGNSAPDKSGLPSDRFSAERTGGSVSTLTIQRTQQEDSAVYLCASSLASGQASTDTQYFGPGTRLTVL.